This T cell receptor (beta chain) was sequenced during a study of T-cell reconstitution after alpha-beta-depleted transplantation in children. This CDR3 is built from 16 residues. Trimming shortened V by 1 base and J by 2 bases, and 12 bases separated the two germline ends. Germline lookup yields CDR1 SGHTA and CDR2 FQGTGA. Unique molecular identifiers were incorporated when the TCRbeta library was constructed. TCRdb recomputed calls from the PCR reads with MiXCR, one row per CDR3 protein. The profile shows some 550,000 distinct CDR3 sequences, roughly 24% of them singletons. Points on this clonotype: Its matching antigen is unknown.

General study findings and limits: About two months after transplant, alpha-beta T cells reportedly came from several hundred expanded graft clones. T-cell counts and diversity were attributed mostly to newly produced T cells one year after transplant.

The receptor comes from a boy under three years old who had a stem cell transplant for acute myeloid leukemia, so the T cells may come from the graft donor. V usage is TRBV7-3 and J usage is TRBJ2-1, with no clear D. The source was PBMCs, mostly from graft donor cells, collected 360 days after TCRalphabeta/CD19-depleted stem cell transplant. The CDR3 DNA follows: TGTGCCAGCAGCTTAAGGGCAACAAGAACCTACAATGAGCAGTTCTTC. Its translation: CASSLRATRTYNEQFF.